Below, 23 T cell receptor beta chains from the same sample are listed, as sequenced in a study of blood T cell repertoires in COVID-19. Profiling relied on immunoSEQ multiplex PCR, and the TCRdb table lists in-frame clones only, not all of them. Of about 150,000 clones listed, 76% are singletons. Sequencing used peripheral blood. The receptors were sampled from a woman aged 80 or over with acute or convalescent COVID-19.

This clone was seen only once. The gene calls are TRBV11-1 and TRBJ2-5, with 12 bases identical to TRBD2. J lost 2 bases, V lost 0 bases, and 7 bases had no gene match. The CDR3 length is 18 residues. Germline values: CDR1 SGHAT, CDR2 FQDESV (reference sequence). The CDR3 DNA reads TGTGCCAGCAGCTTAGCGGCTAGCGGGGGGGCCGGGCAAGAGACCCAGTACTTC. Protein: CASSLAASGGAGQETQYF. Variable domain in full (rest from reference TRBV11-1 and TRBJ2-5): EAEVAQSPRYKITEKSQAVAFWCDPISGHATLYWYRQILGQGPELLVQFQDESVVDDSQLPKDRFSAERLKGVDSTLKIQPAELGDSAMYLCASSLAASGGAGQETQYFGPGTRLLVL.

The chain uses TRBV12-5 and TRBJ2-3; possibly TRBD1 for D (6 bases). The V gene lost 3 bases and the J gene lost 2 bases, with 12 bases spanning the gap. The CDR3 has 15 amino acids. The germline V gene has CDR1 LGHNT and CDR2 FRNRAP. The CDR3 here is CASGLQGRITDTQYF. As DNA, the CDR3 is TGTGCTAGTGGTTTACAGGGTAGGATCACAGATACGCAGTATTTT.

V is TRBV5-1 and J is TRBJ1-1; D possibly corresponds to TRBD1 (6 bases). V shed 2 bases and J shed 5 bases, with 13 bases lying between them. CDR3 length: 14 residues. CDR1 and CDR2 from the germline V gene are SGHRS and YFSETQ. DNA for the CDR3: TGCGCCAGCAGCTTAAACTCAGGGGTTACTGAAGCTTTCTTT. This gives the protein CASSLNSGVTEAFF.

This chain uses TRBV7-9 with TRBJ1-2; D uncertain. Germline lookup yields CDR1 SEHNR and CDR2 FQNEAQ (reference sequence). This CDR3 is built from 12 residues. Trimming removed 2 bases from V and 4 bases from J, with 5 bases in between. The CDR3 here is CASSLKAYGYTF. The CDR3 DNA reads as TGTGCCAGCAGCTTAAAAGCCTATGGCTACACCTTC.

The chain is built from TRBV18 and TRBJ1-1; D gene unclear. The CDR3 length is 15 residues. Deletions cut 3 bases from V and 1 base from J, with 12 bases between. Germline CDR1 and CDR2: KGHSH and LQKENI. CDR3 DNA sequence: TGTGCCAGCTCACCGATCGTTACTCGGAACACTGAAGCTTTCTTT. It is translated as CASSPIVTRNTEAFF.

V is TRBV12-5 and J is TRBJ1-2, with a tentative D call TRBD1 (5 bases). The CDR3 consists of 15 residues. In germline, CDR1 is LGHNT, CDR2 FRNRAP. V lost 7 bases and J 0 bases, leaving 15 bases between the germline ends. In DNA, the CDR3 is TGTGCTAGTGCCCCAGTAGGGGTAGCTAACTATGGCTACACCTTC. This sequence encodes CASAPVGVANYGYTF.

The CDR3 DNA follows: TGTGCCATCAGTCCCGGGACAGGGAACACAGATACGCAGTATTTT. This encodes CAISPGTGNTDTQYF. J is TRBJ2-3 and V is TRBV10-3, with TRBD1 matching over 9 bases. The length of the CDR3 is 15 residues. Germline CDR1 reads ENHRY; CDR2 reads SYGVKD. V gave up 5 bases and J gave up 2 bases; unmatched junction bases: 5.

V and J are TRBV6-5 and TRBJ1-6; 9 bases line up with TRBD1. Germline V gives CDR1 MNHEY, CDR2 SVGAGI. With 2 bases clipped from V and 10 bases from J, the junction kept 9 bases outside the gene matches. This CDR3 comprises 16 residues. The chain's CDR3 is CASSYQETGGNSPLHF. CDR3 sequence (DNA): TGTGCCAGCAGTTACCAGGAAACAGGGGGCAACTCACCCCTCCACTTT.

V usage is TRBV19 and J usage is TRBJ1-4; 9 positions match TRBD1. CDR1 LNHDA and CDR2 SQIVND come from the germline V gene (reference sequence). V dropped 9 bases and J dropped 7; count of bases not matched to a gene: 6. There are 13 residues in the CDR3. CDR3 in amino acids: CASQGQGGEKLFF. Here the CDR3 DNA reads TGTGCCAGCCAGGGACAGGGAGGTGAAAAACTGTTTTTT.

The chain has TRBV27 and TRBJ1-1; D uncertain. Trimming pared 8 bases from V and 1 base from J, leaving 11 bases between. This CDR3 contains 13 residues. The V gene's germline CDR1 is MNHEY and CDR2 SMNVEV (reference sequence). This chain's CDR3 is CASHGRTNTEAFF. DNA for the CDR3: TGTGCCAGCCACGGGAGAACGAACACTGAAGCTTTCTTT.

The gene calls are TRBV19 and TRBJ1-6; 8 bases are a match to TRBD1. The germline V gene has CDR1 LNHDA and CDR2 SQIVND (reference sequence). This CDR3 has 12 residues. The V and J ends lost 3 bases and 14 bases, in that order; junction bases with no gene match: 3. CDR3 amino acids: CASSMDRDTLHF. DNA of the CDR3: TGTGCCAGTAGTATGGACAGGGACACCCTCCACTTT.

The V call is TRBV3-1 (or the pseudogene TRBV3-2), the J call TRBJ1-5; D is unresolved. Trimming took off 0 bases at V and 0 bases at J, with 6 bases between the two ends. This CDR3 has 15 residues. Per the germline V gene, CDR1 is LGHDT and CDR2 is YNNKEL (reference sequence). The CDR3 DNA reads TGTGCCAGCAGCCAAGATCTCGGTAGCAATCAGCCCCAGCATTTT. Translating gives CASSQDLGSNQPQHF.

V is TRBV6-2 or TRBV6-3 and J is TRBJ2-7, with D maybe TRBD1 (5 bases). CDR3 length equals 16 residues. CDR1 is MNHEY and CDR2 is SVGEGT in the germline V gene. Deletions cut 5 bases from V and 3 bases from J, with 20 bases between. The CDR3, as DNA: TGTGCCAGCAGTAGGGGATGGTCCAGCCAATACTACGAGCAGTACTTC. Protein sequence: CASSRGWSSQYYEQYF.

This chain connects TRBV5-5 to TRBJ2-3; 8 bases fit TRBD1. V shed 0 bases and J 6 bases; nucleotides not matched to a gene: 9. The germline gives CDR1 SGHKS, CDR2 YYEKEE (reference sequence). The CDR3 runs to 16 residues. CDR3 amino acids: CASSLAGRGRGDTQYF. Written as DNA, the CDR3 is TGTGCCAGCAGCTTGGCTGGCAGGGGGCGAGGTGATACGCAGTATTTT.

CDR3 sequence reads: CASRTGLSSGNTIYF. The CDR3 nucleotides are TGTGCCAGCAGAACAGGGTTGAGCTCTGGAAACACCATATATTTT. The gene calls are TRBV28 and TRBJ1-3; possibly TRBD1 for D (6 bases). V lost 6 bases and J 0 bases, leaving 12 bases between the germline ends. The germline gives CDR1 MDHEN, CDR2 SYDVKM. This CDR3 has 15 residues. The full variable domain, with the rest looked up from reference TRBV28 and TRBJ1-3, is DVKVTQSSRYLVKRTGEKVFLECVQDMDHENMFWYRQDPGLGLRLIYFSYDVKMKEKGDIPEGYSVSREKKERFSLILESASTNQTSMYLCASRTGLSSGNTIYFGEGSWLTVV.

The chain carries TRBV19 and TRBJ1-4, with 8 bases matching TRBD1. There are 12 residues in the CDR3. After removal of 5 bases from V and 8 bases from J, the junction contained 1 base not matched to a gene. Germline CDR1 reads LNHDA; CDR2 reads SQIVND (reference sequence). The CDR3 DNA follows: TGTGCCAGTAGTCGGGACAGGGAAAAACTGTTTTTT. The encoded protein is CASSRDREKLFF.

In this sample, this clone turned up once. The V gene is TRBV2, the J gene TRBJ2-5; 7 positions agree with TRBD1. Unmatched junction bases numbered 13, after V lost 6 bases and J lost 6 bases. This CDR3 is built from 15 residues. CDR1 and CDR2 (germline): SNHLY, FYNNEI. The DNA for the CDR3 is TGTGCCAGCAGCGGAGGACAGGTTGAAGGTCAGACCCAGTACTTC. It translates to CASSGGQVEGQTQYF.

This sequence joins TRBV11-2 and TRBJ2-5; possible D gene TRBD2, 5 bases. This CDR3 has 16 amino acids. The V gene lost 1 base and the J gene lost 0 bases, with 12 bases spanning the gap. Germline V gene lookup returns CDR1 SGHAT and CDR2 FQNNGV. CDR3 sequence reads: CASSLVGVGNQETQYF. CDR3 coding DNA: TGTGCCAGCAGCTTAGTGGGAGTTGGGAACCAAGAGACCCAGTACTTC.

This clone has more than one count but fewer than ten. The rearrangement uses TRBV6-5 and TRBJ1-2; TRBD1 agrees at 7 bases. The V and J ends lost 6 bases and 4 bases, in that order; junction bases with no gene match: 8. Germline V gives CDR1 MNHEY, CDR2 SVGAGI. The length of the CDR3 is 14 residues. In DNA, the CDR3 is TGTGCCAGCAGAAATTTCGGGACAGCCTATGGCTACACCTTC. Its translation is CASRNFGTAYGYTF.

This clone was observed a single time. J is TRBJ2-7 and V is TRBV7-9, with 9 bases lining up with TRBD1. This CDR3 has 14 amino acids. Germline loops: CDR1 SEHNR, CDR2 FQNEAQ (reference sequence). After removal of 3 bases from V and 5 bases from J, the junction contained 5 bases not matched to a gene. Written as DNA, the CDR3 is TGTGCCAGCAGCTTCGGGACAGGGTCCCACGAGCAGTACTTC. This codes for CASSFGTGSHEQYF.

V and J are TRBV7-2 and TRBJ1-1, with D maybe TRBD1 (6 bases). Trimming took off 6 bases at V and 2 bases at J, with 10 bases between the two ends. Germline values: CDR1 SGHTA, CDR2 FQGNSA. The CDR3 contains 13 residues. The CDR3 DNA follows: TGTGCCAGCAGAGCGGGACAAAACACTGAAGCTTTCTTT. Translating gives CASRAGQNTEAFF.

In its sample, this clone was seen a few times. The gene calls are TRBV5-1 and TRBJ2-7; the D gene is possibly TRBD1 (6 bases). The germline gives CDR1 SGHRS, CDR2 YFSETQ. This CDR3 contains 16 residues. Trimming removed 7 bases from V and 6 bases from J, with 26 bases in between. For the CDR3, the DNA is TGCGCCAGCTCCCTGGGGACACCTAGTCCTACCGGCGAGCAGTACTTC. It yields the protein CASSLGTPSPTGEQYF.

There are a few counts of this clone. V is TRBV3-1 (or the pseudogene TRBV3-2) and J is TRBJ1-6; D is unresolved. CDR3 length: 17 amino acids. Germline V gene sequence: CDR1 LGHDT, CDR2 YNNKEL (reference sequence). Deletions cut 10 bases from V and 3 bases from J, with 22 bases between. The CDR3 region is CAKKERSSSIYNSPLHF. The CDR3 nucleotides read TGTGCCAAAAAGGAGAGATCAAGCTCGATCTATAATTCACCCCTCCACTTT.